This entry describes one T cell receptor (beta chain). It lacks a known antigen. The sample holds no much larger clone one base away, and base qualities are not on file. The donors were healthy, HIV-negative adults with no recently reported acute infections or vaccinations. Only Caucasian adults living in Nashville, Tennessee, USA were represented among the donors. Magnetic negative selection was used to enrich CD4+ T cells, after which naive cells were positively selected on CD45RA and the negative fraction became the memory subset. Blood was obtained by leukapheresis, after which PBMCs were separated by Ficoll-Histopaque density gradient centrifugation and cryopreserved in liquid nitrogen vapor phase. Analytical flow cytometry was used to check the purity and quantity of each magnetically sorted T cell population. Each sorted fraction had its genomic DNA isolated and then quantified by UV absorbance on a Nanodrop 2000c.

Using the deep immunoSEQ assay, multiplex PCR amplified TCR CDR3 regions from genomic DNA. Extracted genomic DNA from each cell subset was distributed evenly across all wells of several immunoSEQ 96-well plates, and each plate was treated as a replicate. For sorted subsets, around 200 ng genomic DNA, equal to tens of thousands of T cell genomes, was loaded into each replicate PCR. Purified libraries were quantified with a Qubit 3.0 fluorometer, sized on a Bioanalyzer 2100, and re-quantified with the KAPA Library Quantification kit. Each immunoSEQ 96-well plate was sequenced on its own single-read 150-cycle Illumina NextSeq 550 flow cell. Turning to the authors' computational methods: Because only junctional sequences without quality scores were contained in the immunoSEQ output, filtering matching that applied to full-length reads could not be performed. Sequences were annotated with PyIR, a Python wrapper for IgBLAST v1.9, using IMGT germline references to assign V/J genes and CDR3. Any read was removed if the V/J assignment was weak (E-value above 1e-6), the CDR3 was missing, or the read contained stop codons, out-of-frame junctions, or ambiguous translated residues. V3J clonotypes were defined as sequences sharing an identical inferred V gene, J gene, and CDR3 amino acid sequence. Percentage overlap between repertoires was computed as shared unique clonotypes divided by the size of the smaller repertoire. Repertoire richness was assessed with RTK rarefaction, the Chao1 estimator, and Recon v2.1 estimates of unobserved clonotypes. Generation probabilities for all TCRbeta clonotypes obtained by the gDNA method from a handful of donors were computed using OLGA. TCRdb took this table from immuneACCESS and kept in-frame rearrangements with V and J called. Such tables lack part of the clones; where checked against another copy, unresolved V genes explain under half of the gap, and the rest is unexplained. Clone size and V and J calls were adopted from that table, with D and trimming inferred from the DNA. In this sample the table shows 2 million to 2.5 million clones, 80% to 95% of which occur a single time. About 0.41% of the sample lies in the top ten.

This entry is derived from a study of shared clonotypes between healthy human individuals (dated by TCRdb to the early 2020s). The study in broad terms: The cohort comprised a couple of women and a few men aged 18 to 49 years. For each donor, CD4 naive and CD4 memory were each given three plates, CD8 naive was given two plates, and CD8 memory was given one plate. The study deeply sequenced blood TCR repertoires of about 5 healthy adults to estimate repertoire size and the extent of clonotype sharing between individuals. Different laboratories and diverse techniques were used to prepare libraries and sequence TCR repertoires, to increase sequencing depth and limit assay-specific biases. Each donor's leukapheresis produced roughly between about 0.9 and 9.5 billion PBMCs. Study-wide conclusions, independent of this receptor: The small number of donors limited the genetic and exposure-history diversity represented. Sampling was restricted to blood, and TCR repertoires in tissue are likely to differ from TCR repertoires in blood. Based on pairwise subsampling, the degree of clonotype sharing among donors was expected to be affected by sequencing depth. Estimated clonotype richness was generally larger for naive than for memory subsets. Even with the large sequencing depth, rarefaction of the sorted-subset datasets indicated that sequencing was incomplete. Compared with non-shared clonotypes, the clonotypes found in all four sorted-subset donors had higher generation probabilities. Across a few donors, roughly 5.1% of naive CD4, over 3% of naive CD8, about 2.3% of memory CD4, and 0.4% to 0.45% of memory CD8 clonotypes were shared.

Counted from cysteine to phenylalanine, this CDR3 has 17 amino acids. CDR3 DNA only is kept here, 51 bases in frame from base 1. V is cut back by 1 base and J by 6 bases, with 10 bases in the junction unmatched. CDR1 and CDR2, looked up from the germline V gene, are LGHNA and YNFKEQ. Material: naive CD4+ T cells from PBMCs. The meaning of the sample's cell subset or site label: CD45RA+ positively selected. The sequence was obtained from a man aged 18 to 29 in good health. Some clones in this sample may be carry-over from other donors' samples. Here the chain combines TRBV4-2 and TRBJ2-1; TRBD2 aligns with 9 central bases. The CDR3 region: CASSQGKREEFGNEQFF. The sequenced DNA is TGTGCCAGCAGCCAAGGAAAGCGGGAGGAATTCGGCAATGAGCAGTTCTTC.